This T cell receptor beta chain was recorded in a study of CD8+ T cells in alopecia areata. Points from the study as a whole: Relative to mice, TCR sharing across patients was less clear, a difference possibly HLA-related. It was lesional scalp, especially alopecia totalis/universalis, that showed higher clonality than normal scalp. Resident alphabeta T cells of normal skin are also sequenced in scalp samples.

Following RNA extraction, reverse transcription yielded cDNA that acted as the sequencing template. Sequencing used immunoSEQ multiplex PCR; TCRdb keeps in-frame clones, though not all of them. The sample lists 90,000 to 150,000 clones, around 64% occurring once. Trimming removed 3 bases at V and 5 bases at J, with 20 bases between. Germline V gene sequence: CDR1 KGHSH, CDR2 LQKENI. CDR3 size: 16 residues. A word on this clone: Antigen specificity is unknown.

Starting from PBMCs, sorting isolated CD4+ and CD8+ T cells. The TCR sequence derives from a human donor in good health. This rearrangement joins TRBV18 to TRBJ2-7, with D perhaps matching TRBD1 (6 bases). The sample consisted of CD4+ T cells sorted from blood. Written as DNA, the CDR3 is TGTGCCAGCTCACCGGTAGATGGTGCCAAGGGGGACGAGCAGTACTTC. Encoded protein: CASSPVDGAKGDEQYF. The full variable domain, completed using reference TRBV18 and TRBJ2-7, is NAGVMQNPRHLVRRRGQEARLRCSPMKGHSHVYWYRQLPEEGLKFMVYLQKENIIDESGMPKERFSAEFPKEGPSILRIQQVVRGDSAAYFCASSPVDGAKGDEQYFGPGTRLTVT.